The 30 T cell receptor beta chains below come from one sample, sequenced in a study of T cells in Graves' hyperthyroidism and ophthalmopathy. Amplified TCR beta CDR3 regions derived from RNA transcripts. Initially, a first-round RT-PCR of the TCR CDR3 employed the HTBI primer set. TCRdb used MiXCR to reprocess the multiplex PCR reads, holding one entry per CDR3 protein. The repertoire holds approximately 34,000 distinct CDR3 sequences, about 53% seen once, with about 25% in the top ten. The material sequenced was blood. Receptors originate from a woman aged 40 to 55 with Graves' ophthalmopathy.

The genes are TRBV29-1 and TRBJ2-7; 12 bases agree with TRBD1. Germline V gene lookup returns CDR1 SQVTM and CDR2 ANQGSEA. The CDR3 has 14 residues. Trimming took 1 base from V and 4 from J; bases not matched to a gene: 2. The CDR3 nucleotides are TGCAGCGTTGAAGCGGGACAGGGGGCTTACGAGCAGTACTTC. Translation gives CSVEAGQGAYEQYF.

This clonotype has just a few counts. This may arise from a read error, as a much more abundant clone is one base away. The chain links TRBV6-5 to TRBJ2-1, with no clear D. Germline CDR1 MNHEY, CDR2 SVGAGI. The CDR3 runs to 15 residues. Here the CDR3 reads CASSPRGSSYNKQFF. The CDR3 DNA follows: TGTGCCAGCAGCCCCCGTGGTAGCTCCTACAATAAGCAGTTCTTC.

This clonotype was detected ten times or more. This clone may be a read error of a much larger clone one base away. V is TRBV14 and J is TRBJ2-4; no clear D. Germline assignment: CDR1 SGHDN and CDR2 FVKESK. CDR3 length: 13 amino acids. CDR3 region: CASSQEFQTVQCF. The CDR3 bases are TGTGCCAGCAGCCAAGAATTCCAGACCGTTCAGTGCTTC.

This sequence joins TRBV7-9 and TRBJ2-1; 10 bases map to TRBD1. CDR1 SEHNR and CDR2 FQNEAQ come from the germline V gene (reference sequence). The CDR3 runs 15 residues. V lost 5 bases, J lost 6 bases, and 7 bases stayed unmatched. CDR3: CASSTPGQGINEQFF. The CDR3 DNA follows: TGTGCCAGCAGCACTCCGGGACAGGGGATCAATGAGCAGTTCTTC. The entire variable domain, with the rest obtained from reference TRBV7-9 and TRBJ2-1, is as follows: DTGVSQNPRHKITKRGQNVTFRCDPISEHNRLYWYRQTLGQGPEFLTYFQNEAQLEKSRLLSDRFSAERPKGSFSTLEIQRTEQGDSAMYLCASSTPGQGINEQFFGPGTRLTVL.

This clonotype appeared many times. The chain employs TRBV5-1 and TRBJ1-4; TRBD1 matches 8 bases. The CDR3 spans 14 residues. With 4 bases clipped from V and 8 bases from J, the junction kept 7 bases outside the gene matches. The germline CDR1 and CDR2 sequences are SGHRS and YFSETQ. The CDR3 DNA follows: TGCGCCAGCAGCCTCAGGGGGCTTGGGGAAAAACTGTTTTTT. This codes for CASSLRGLGEKLFF.

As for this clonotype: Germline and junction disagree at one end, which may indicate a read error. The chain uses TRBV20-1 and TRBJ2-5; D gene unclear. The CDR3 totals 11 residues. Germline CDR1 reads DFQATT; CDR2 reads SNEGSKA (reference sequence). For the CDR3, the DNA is TGCAGTGCTAGAGATTGGGGAAGTCAGAACTTC. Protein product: CSARDWGSQNF.

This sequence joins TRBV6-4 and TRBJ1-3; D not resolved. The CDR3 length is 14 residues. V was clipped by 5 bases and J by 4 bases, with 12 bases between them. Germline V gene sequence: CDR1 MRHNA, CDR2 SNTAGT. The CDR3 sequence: CASSPSYSGNTIYF. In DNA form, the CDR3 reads TGTGCCAGCAGTCCCTCGTATTCGGGAAACACCATATATTTT.

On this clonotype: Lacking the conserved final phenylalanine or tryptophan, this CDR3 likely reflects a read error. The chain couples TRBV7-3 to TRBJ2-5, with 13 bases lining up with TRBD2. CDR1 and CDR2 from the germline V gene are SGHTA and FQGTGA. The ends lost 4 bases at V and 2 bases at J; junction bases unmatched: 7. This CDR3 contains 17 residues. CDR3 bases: TGTGCCAGCAGCTCCGGACTAGCGGGGGCCGCTCAAGAGACCCAGTACTGC. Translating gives CASSSGLAGAAQETQYC.

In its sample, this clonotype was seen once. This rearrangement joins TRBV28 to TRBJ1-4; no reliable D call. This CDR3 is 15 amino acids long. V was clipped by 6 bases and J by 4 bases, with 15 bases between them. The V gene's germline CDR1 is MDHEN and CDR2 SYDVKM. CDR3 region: CASSLPSGGNEKLFF. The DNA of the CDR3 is TGTGCCAGCAGCCTTCCCAGTGGTGGTAATGAAAAACTGTTTTTT. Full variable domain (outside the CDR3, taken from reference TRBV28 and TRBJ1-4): DVKVTQSSRYLVKRTGEKVFLECVQDMDHENMFWYRQDPGLGLRLIYFSYDVKMKEKGDIPEGYSVSREKKERFSLILESASTNQTSMYLCASSLPSGGNEKLFFGSGTQLSVL.

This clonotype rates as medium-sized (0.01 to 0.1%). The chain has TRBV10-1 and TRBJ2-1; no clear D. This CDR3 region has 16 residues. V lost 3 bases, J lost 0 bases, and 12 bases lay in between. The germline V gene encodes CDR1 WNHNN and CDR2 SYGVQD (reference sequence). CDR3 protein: CASSERLGSSYNEQFF. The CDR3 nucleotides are TGCGCCAGCAGTGAACGACTGGGGTCCTCCTACAATGAGCAGTTCTTC.

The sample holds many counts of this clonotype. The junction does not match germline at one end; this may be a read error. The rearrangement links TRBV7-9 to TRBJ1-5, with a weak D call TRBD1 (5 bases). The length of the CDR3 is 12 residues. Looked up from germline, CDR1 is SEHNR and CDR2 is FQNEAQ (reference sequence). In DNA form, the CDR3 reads TGTGCCAGCAGGTTAGGGACCCAGCCCCAGCATTTT. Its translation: CASRLGTQPQHF. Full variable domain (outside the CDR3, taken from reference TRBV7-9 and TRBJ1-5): DTGVSQNPRHKITKRGQNVTFRCDPISEHNRLYWYRQTLGQGPEFLTYFQNEAQLEKSRLLSDRFSAERPKGSFSTLEIQRTEQGDSAMYLCASRLGTQPQHFGDGTRLSIL.

CDR3 residues: CASSLGQGGGGKLFF. CDR3 DNA sequence: TGCGCCAGCAGCTTAGGACAGGGTGGAGGAGGAAAACTGTTTTTT. The chain employs TRBV5-1 and TRBJ1-4; 8 bases agree with TRBD1. The CDR3 spans 15 residues. The V and J ends lost 2 bases and 10 bases, in that order; junction bases with no gene match: 10. Germline V gives CDR1 SGHRS, CDR2 YFSETQ.

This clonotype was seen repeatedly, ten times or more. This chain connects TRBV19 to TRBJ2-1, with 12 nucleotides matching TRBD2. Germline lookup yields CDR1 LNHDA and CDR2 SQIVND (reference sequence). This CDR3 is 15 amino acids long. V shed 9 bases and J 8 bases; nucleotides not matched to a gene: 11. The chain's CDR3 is CASQTTSGRNHEQFF. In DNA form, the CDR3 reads TGTGCCAGCCAAACCACTAGCGGGAGGAACCATGAGCAGTTCTTC.

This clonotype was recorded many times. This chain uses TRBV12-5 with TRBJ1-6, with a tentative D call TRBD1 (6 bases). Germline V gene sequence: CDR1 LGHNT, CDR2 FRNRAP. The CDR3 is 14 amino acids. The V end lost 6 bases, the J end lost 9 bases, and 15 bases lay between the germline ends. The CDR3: CASGPDSGISPLHF. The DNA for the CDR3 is TGTGCTAGTGGCCCGGACAGTGGAATTTCACCCCTCCACTTT. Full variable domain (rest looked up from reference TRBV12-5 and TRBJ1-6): DARVTQTPRHKVTEMGQEVTMRCQPILGHNTVFWYRQTMMQGLELLAYFRNRAPLDDSGMPKDRFSAEMPDATLATLKIQPSEPRDSAVYFCASGPDSGISPLHFGNGTRLTVT.

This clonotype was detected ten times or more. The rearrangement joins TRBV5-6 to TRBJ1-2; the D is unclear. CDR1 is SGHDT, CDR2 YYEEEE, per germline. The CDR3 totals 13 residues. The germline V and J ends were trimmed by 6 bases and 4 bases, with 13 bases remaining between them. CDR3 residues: CASTEDPGYGYTF. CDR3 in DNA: TGTGCCAGCACCGAAGACCCAGGCTATGGCTACACCTTC. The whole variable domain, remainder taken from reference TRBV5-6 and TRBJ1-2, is DAGVTQSPTHLIKTRGQQVTLRCSPKSGHDTVSWYQQALGQGPQFIFQYYEEEERQRGNFPDRFSGHQFPNYSSELNVNALLLGDSALYLCASTEDPGYGYTFGSGTRLTVV.

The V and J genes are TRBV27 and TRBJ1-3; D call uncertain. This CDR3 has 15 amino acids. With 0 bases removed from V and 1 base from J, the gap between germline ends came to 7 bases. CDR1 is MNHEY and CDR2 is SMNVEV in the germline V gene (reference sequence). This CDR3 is CASSLSGKSGNTIYF. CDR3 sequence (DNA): TGTGCCAGCAGTTTATCTGGGAAATCTGGAAACACCATATATTTT.

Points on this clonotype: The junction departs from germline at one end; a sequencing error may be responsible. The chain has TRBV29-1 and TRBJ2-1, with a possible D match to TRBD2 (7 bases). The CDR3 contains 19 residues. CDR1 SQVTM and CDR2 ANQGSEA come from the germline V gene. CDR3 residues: CSVYWAGEGGGVTYNEQSF. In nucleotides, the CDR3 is TGCAGCGTTTACTGGGCAGGGGAAGGCGGGGGAGTCACCTACAATGAGCAGTCCTTC.

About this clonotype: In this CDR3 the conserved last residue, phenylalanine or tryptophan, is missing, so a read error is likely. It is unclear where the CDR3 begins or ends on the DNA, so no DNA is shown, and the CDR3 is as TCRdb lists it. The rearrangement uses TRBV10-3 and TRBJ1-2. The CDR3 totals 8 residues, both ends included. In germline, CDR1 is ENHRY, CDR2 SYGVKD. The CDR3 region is CAISVSGI.

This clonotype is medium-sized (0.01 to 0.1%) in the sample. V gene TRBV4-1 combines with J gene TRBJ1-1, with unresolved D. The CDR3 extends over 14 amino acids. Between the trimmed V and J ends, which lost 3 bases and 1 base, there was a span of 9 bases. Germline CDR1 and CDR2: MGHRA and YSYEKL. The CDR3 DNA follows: TGCGCCAGCAGCCACCGGACGGAGAACACTGAAGCTTTCTTT. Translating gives CASSHRTENTEAFF.

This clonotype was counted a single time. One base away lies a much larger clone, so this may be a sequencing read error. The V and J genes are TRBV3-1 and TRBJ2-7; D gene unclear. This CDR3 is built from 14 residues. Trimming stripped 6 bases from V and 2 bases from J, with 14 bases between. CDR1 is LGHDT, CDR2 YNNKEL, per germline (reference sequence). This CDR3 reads CASSPDGRAYEQYF. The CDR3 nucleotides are TGTGCCAGCAGTCCTGACGGCCGTGCCTACGAGCAGTACTTC.

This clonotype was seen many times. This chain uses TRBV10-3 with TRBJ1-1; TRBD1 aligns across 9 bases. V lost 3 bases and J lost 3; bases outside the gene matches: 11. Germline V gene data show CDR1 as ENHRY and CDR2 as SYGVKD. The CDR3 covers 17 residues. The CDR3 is CAISETGGGSVHTEAFF. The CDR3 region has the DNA TGTGCCATCAGTGAAACAGGGGGCGGGAGTGTCCACACTGAAGCTTTCTTT.

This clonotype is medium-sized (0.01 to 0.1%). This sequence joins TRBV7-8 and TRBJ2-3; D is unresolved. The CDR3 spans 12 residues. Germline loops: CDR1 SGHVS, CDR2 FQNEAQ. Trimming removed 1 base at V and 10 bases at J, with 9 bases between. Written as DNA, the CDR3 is TGTGCCAGCAGCTTAGGGTGGAACGCGCAGTATTTT. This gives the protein CASSLGWNAQYF.

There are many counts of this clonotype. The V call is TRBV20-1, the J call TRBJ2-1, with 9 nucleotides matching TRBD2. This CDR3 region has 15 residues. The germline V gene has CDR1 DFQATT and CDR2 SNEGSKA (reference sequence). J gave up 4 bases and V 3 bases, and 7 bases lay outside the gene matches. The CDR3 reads CSARGSGGQYNEQFF. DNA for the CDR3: TGCAGTGCTAGGGGTAGCGGGGGACAATACAATGAGCAGTTCTTC.

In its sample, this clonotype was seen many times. CDR3: CASSPSGLYYNEQFF. The DNA for the CDR3 is TGTGCCAGCAGCCCGTCGGGACTCTATTACAATGAGCAGTTCTTC. V and J are TRBV7-8 and TRBJ2-1, with D perhaps matching TRBD2 (6 bases). Germline lookup yields CDR1 SGHVS and CDR2 FQNEAQ. The V and J ends lost 5 bases and 4 bases respectively, with 15 bases between them. The CDR3 totals 15 residues.

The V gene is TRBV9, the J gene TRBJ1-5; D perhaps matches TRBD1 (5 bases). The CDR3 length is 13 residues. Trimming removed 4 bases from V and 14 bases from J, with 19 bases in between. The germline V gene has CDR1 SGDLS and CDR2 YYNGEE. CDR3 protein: CASSIDSATYEHF. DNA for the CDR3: TGTGCCAGCAGCATCGACAGTGCAACCTACGAGCATTTT. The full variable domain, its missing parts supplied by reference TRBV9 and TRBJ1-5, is DSGVTQTPKHLITATGQRVTLRCSPRSGDLSVYWYQQSLDQGLQFLIQYYNGEERAKGNILERFSAQQFPDLHSELNLSSLELGDSALYFCASSIDSATYEHFGDGTRLSIL.

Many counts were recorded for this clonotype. The DNA of the CDR3 is TGTGCCAGCATCAGCGGGGAATACAATGAGCAGTTCTTC. Its protein product is CASISGEYNEQFF. This chain joins TRBV2 and TRBJ2-1; TRBD2 agrees at 7 bases. The germline CDR1 and CDR2 sequences are SNHLY and FYNNEI. The CDR3 is 13 amino acids. The ends lost 7 bases at V and 4 bases at J; junction bases unmatched: 4.

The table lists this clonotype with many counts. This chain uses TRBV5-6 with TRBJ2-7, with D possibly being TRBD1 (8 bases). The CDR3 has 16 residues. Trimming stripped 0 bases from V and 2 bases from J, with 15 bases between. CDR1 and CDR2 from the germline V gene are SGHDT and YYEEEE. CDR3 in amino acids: CASSLGGGTGAYEQYF. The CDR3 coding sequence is TGTGCCAGCAGCTTGGGGGGGGGGACAGGCGCCTACGAGCAGTACTTC.

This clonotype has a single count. CDR3 coding DNA: TGCAGCCCCTCGGCTAGCGGATCCTACAATGAGCAGTTCTTC. Protein sequence: CSPSASGSYNEQFF. The chain joins TRBV29-1 to TRBJ2-1; 7 bases line up with TRBD2. The CDR3 is made up of 14 amino acids. Germline-derived CDR1 and CDR2 are SQVTM and ANQGSEA. The V and J ends lost 8 bases and 1 base, in that order; junction bases with no gene match: 8.

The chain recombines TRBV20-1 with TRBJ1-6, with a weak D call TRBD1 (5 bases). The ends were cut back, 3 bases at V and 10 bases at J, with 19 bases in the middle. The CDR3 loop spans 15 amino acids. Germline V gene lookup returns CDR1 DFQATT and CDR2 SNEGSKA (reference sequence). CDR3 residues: CSARRDGGRESPLHF. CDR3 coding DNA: TGCAGTGCTAGGCGGGATGGGGGGAGGGAGTCACCCCTCCACTTT.

CDR3 DNA sequence: TGTGCCAGTAGTCGAAGGGGGGAGGGCCGCCCAGATACGCAGTTCTTC. Protein sequence: CASSRRGEGRPDTQFF. J is TRBJ2-1 and V is TRBV19; D possibly corresponds to TRBD2 (7 bases). This CDR3 contains 16 residues. Trimming took off 5 bases at V and 12 bases at J, with 26 bases between the two ends. Germline assignment: CDR1 LNHDA and CDR2 SQIVND (reference sequence). The variable domain in full, completed from reference TRBV19 and TRBJ2-1, reads DGGITQSPKYLFRKEGQNVTLSCEQNLNHDAMYWYRQDPGQGLRLIYYSQIVNDFQKGDIAEGYSVSREKKESFPLTVTSAQKNPTAFYLCASSRRGEGRPDTQFFGPGTRLTVL.